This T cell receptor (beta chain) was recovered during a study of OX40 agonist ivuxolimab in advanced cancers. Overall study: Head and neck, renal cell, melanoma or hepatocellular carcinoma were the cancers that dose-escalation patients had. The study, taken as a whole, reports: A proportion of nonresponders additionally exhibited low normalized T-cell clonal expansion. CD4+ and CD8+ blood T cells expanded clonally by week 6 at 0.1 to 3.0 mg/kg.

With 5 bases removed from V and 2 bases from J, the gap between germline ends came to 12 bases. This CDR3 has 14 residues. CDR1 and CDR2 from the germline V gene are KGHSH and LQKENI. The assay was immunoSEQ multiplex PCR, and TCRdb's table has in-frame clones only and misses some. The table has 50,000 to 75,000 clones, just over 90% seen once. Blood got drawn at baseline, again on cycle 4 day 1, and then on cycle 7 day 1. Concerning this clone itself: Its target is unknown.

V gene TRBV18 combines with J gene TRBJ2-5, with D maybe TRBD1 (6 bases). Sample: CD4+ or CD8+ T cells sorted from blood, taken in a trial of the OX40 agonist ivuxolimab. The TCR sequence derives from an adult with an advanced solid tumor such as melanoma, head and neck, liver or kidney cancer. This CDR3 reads CASSTGTAQETQYF. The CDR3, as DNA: TGTGCCAGCTCAACAGGGACGGCACAAGAGACCCAGTACTTC. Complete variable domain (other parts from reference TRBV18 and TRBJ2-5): NAGVMQNPRHLVRRRGQEARLRCSPMKGHSHVYWYRQLPEEGLKFMVYLQKENIIDESGMPKERFSAEFPKEGPSILRIQQVVRGDSAAYFCASSTGTAQETQYFGPGTRLLVL.